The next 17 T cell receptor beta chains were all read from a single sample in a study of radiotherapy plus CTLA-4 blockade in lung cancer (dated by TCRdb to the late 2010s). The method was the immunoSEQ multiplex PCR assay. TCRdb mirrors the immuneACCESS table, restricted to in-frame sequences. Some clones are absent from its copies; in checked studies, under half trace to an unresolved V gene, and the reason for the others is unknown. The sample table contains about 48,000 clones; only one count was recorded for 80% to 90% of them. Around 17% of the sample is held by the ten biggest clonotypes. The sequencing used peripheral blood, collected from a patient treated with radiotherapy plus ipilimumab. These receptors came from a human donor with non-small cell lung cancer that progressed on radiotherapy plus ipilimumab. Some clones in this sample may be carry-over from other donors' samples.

CDR3 sequence reads: CASSFMPGQGQETQYF. As DNA, the CDR3 is TGTGCCAGCAGTTTCATGCCGGGACAGGGCCAAGAGACCCAGTACTTC. The chain couples TRBV28 to TRBJ2-5, with TRBD1 identical over 9 bases. The length of the CDR3 is 16 residues. V was pared by 3 bases and J by 1 base, with 6 bases of the junction left unmatched. Germline V lookup: CDR1 MDHEN, CDR2 SYDVKM.

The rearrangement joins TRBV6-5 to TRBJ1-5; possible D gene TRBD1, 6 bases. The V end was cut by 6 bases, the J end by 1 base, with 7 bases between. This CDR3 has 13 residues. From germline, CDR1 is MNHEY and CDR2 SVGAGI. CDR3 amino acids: CASRGASNQPQHF. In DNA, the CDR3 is TGTGCCAGCAGGGGGGCGAGCAATCAGCCCCAGCATTTT.

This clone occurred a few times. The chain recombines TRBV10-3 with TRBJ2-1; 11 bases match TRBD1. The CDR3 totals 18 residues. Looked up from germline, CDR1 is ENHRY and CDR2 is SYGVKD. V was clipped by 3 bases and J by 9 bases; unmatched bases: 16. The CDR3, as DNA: TGTGCCATCAGTGATTTTAATAAAGGACAGGGGGCAAGGGGTGAGCAGTTCTTC. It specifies CAISDFNKGQGARGEQFF.

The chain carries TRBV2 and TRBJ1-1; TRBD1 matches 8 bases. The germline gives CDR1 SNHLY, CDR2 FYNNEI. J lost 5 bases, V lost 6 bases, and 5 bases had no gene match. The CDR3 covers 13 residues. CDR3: CASRGTGGTEAFF. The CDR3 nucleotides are TGTGCCAGCAGGGGTACAGGGGGTACTGAAGCTTTCTTT.

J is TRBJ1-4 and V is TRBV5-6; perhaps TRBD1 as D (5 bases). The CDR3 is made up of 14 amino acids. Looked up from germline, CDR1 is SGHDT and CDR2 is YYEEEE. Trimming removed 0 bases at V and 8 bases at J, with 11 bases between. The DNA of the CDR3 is TGTGCCAGCAGCTTGGGGCAGGGAGGGGAAAAACTGTTTTTT. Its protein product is CASSLGQGGEKLFF. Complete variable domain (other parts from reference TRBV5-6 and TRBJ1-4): DAGVTQSPTHLIKTRGQQVTLRCSPKSGHDTVSWYQQALGQGPQFIFQYYEEEERQRGNFPDRFSGHQFPNYSSELNVNALLLGDSALYLCASSLGQGGEKLFFGSGTQLSVL.

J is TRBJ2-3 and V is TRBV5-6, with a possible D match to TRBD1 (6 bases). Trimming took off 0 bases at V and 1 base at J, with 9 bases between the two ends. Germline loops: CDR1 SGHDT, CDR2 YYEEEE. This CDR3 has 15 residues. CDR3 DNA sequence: TGTGCCAGCAGCTTGGTGTCAGGGGGCACAGATACGCAGTATTTT. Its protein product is CASSLVSGGTDTQYF.

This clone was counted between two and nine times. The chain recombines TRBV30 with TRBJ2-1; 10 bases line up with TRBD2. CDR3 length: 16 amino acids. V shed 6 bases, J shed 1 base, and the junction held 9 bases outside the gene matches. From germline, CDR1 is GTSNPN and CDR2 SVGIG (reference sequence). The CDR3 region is CACRPAAGGSYNEQFF. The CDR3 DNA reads TGTGCCTGCCGCCCTGCAGCGGGAGGGTCCTACAATGAGCAGTTCTTC.

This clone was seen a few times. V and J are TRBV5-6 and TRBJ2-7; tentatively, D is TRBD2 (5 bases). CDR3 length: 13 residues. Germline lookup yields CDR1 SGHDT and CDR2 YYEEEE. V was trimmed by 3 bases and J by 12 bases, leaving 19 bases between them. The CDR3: CASSSPGLPLLYF. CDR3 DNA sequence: TGTGCCAGCAGCTCCCCTGGACTGCCCCTTCTGTACTTC. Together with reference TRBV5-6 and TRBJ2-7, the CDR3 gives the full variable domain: DAGVTQSPTHLIKTRGQQVTLRCSPKSGHDTVSWYQQALGQGPQFIFQYYEEEERQRGNFPDRFSGHQFPNYSSELNVNALLLGDSALYLCASSSPGLPLLYFGPGTRLTVT.

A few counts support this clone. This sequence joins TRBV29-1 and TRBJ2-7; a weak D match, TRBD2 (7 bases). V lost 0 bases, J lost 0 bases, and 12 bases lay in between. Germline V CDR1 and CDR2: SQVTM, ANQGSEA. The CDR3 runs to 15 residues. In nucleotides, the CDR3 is TGCAGCGTTGAAGATCCGGGGGGCAGCTCCTACGAGCAGTACTTC. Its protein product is CSVEDPGGSSYEQYF.

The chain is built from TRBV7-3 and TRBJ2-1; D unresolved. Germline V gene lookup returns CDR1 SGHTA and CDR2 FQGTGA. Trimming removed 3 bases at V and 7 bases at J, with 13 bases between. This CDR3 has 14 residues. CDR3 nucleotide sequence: TGTGCCAGCAGCTTGGGCAGCAGCCATAATGAGCAGTTCTTC. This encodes CASSLGSSHNEQFF. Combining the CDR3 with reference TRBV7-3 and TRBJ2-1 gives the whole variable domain GAGVSQTPSNKVTEKGKYVELRCDPISGHTALYWYRQSLGQGPEFLIYFQGTGAADDSGLPNDRFFAVRPEGSVSTLKIQRTERGDSAVYLCASSLGSSHNEQFFGPGTRLTVL.

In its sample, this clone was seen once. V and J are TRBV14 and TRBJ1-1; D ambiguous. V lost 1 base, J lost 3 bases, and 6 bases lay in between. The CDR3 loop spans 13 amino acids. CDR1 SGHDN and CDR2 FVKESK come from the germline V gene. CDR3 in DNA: TGTGCCAGCAGCCAAGTAGCCGACACTGAAGCTTTCTTT. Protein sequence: CASSQVADTEAFF.

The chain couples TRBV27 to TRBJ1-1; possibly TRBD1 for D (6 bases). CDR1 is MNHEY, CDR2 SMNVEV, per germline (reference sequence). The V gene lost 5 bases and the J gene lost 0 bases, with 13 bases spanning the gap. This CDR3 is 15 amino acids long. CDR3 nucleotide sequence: TGTGCCAGCAGTAGGTCGACAGGACTGAACACTGAAGCTTTCTTT. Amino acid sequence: CASSRSTGLNTEAFF.

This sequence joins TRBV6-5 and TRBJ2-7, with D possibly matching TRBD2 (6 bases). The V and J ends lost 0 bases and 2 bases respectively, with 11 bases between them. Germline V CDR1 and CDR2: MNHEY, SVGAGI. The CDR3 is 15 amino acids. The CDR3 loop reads CASSYSAGPAYEQYF. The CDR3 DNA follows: TGTGCCAGCAGTTACTCGGCGGGACCAGCCTACGAGCAGTACTTC.

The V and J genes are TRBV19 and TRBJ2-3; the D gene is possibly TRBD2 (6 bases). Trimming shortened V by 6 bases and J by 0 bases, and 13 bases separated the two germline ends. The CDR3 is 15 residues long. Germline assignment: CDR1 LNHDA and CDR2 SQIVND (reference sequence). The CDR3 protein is CASRVRGSSTDTQYF. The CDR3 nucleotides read TGTGCCAGTAGGGTACGGGGGTCAAGCACAGATACGCAGTATTTT.

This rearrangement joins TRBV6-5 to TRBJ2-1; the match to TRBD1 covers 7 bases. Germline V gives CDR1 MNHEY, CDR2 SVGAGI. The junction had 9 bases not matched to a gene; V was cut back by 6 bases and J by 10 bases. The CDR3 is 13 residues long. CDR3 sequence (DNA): TGTGCCAGCAGGAACCGACAGGGTGGAGAGCAGTTCTTC. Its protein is CASRNRQGGEQFF.

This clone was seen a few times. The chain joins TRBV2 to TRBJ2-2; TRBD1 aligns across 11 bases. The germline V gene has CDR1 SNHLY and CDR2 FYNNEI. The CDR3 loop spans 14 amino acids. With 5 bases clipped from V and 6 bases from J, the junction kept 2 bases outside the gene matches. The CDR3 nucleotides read TGTGCCAGCAGTAAGGGACAGGGGGCCGGGGAGCTGTTTTTT. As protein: CASSKGQGAGELFF.

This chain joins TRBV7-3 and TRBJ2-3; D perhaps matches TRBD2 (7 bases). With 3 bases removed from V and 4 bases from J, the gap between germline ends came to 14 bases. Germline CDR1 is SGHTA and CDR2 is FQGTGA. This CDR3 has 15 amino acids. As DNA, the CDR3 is TGTGCCAGCAGCTTGGGGCGGGGGCAGGCAGATACGCAGTATTTT. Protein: CASSLGRGQADTQYF.